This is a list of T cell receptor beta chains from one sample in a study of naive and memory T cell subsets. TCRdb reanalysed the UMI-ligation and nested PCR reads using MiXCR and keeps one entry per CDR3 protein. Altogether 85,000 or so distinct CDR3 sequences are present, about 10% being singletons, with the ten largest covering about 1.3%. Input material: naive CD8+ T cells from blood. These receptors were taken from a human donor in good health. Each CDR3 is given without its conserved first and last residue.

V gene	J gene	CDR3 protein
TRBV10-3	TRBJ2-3	AISESARSVQYTDTQY
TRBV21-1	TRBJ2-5	ASSKSVETQY
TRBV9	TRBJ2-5	ASSVGVGLETQY
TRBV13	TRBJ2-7	ASSLESQGTYEQY
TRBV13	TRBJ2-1	ASSLVLEYAYNEQF
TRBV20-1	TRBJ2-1	SAPTSGPYNEQF
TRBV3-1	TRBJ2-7	ASSQETIRQGNYEQY
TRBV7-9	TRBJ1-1	ASSFFTAVNTEAF
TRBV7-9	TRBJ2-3	ASSPLGGTSIDTQY
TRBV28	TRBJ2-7	ASSLTMGREQY
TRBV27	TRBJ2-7	ASSLGGVPYEQY
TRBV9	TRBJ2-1	ASSVAGVGNEQF
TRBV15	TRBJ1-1	ATSRDRGGATEAF
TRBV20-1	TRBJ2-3	SARTVVRTSTDTQY
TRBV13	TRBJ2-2	ASRDGGGELF
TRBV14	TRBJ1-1	ASSPGAMNTEAF
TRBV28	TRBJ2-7	ASSLFYGTGYEQY
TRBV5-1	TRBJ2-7	ASSAGHAYEQY
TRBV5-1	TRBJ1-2	ASRGDSDGYT
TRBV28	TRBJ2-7	ASSLVNRRGHEQY
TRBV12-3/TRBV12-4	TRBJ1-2	ASSPGQNYGYT
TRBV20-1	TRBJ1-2	SADPNQYGYT
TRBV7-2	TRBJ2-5	ASSSPPQRLSRETQY
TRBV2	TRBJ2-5	ASSVWASGLNEGKTQY